Shown below are 29 T cell receptor beta chains from a single sample sequenced in a study of blood T cell repertoires in COVID-19. Assay used: immunoSEQ multiplex PCR; TCRdb lists only in-frame clones, some missing. The data contain about 200,000 clones, 86% of them singletons. The specimen sequenced was PBMCs or T cells enriched from blood (not recorded which). Every receptor here comes from a man aged 35 to 55 with acute COVID-19.

The chain joins TRBV7-8 to TRBJ2-1; D is unclear. This CDR3 contains 12 residues. Germline lookup yields CDR1 SGHVS and CDR2 FQNEAQ. V lost 5 bases to trimming and J lost 6 bases, with 8 bases between them. In DNA form, the CDR3 reads TGTGCCAGCAGCCGAATCGGCAATGAGCAGTTCTTC. The encoded protein is CASSRIGNEQFF.

The chain employs TRBV9 and TRBJ1-1, with D possibly matching TRBD1 (6 bases). This CDR3 contains 14 residues. The germline V gene has CDR1 SGDLS and CDR2 YYNGEE. Trimming removed 3 bases at V and 3 bases at J, with 12 bases between. CDR3 bases: TGTGCCAGCAGCGCGCAGGGGACCCACACTGAAGCTTTCTTT. Its protein product is CASSAQGTHTEAFF.

The chain combines TRBV4-1 with TRBJ1-1, with D perhaps TRBD1 (5 bases). Between the trimmed V and J ends, which lost 3 bases and 4 bases, there was a span of 21 bases. The CDR3 runs to 17 residues. The germline V gene has CDR1 MGHRA and CDR2 YSYEKL. The CDR3 nucleotides are TGCGCCAGCAGCCATCCTCGAGGAGGAGGGGCAGGCACTGAAGCTTTCTTT. Amino acid sequence: CASSHPRGGGAGTEAFF.

The genes are TRBV19 and TRBJ1-2; 9 bases are shared with TRBD1. Germline lookup yields CDR1 LNHDA and CDR2 SQIVND (reference sequence). This CDR3 spans 14 amino acids. Germline trimming cut 2 bases from V and 8 bases from J; bases unmatched to any gene: 6. The CDR3 here is CASSILQGAKGYTF. The CDR3 DNA follows: TGTGCCAGTAGTATATTACAGGGGGCGAAAGGCTACACCTTC.

This sequence joins TRBV7-9 and TRBJ2-7; 12 bases fit TRBD2. This CDR3 region has 17 residues. After removal of 5 bases from V and 2 bases from J, the junction contained 10 bases not matched to a gene. Germline CDR1 reads SEHNR; CDR2 reads FQNEAQ (reference sequence). This CDR3 is CASSVGTSGSHPYEQYF. CDR3 DNA: TGTGCCAGCAGCGTGGGGACTAGCGGGTCACACCCCTACGAGCAGTACTTC.

This clone was recorded only once. The chain joins TRBV5-1 to TRBJ2-2; TRBD1 matches 8 bases. The V and J ends lost 2 bases and 4 bases, in that order; junction bases with no gene match: 4. The CDR3 consists of 15 residues. CDR1 is SGHRS, CDR2 YFSETQ, per germline. CDR3 amino acids: CASSLTGQVTGELFF. The CDR3 DNA follows: TGCGCCAGCAGCTTAACGGGACAGGTCACCGGGGAGCTGTTTTTT.

The J gene is TRBJ2-2, the V gene TRBV18; 9 nucleotides align to TRBD2. Trimming took 1 base from V and 7 from J; bases not matched to a gene: 7. CDR1 and CDR2 (germline): KGHSH, LQKENI. The CDR3 is 16 residues long. CDR3: CASSPLAGVDGGELFF. The CDR3, as DNA: TGTGCCAGCTCACCACTAGCGGGAGTTGATGGCGGGGAGCTGTTTTTT.

The chain employs TRBV28 and TRBJ2-7; TRBD1 is a possible D gene (6 bases). The CDR3 contains 15 residues. Germline assignment: CDR1 MDHEN and CDR2 SYDVKM. V lost 4 bases and J 0 bases, leaving 13 bases between the germline ends. In DNA, the CDR3 is TGTGCCAGCAGTTGGTACAGGGATAGCTCCTACGAGCAGTACTTC. The encoded protein is CASSWYRDSSYEQYF.

V and J are TRBV4-3 and TRBJ2-1; D is undetermined. CDR3 length equals 13 residues. The germline V and J ends were trimmed by 4 bases and 3 bases, with 7 bases remaining between them. Per the germline V gene, CDR1 is LGHNA and CDR2 is YSLEER. This CDR3 reads CASSLTVYNEQFF. CDR3 coding DNA: TGCGCCAGCAGCCTGACTGTCTACAATGAGCAGTTCTTC.

This clone was detected only once. CDR3 sequence: CASSQNREGIDTGELFF. The CDR3 DNA is TGTGCCAGCTCACAGAACAGGGAAGGTATCGACACCGGGGAGCTGTTTTTT. The J gene is TRBJ2-2, the V gene TRBV18, with D tentatively TRBD1 (6 bases). Germline V gene sequence: CDR1 KGHSH, CDR2 LQKENI. The CDR3 covers 17 residues. V gave up 4 bases and J gave up 3 bases, with 18 bases separating them.

The V call is TRBV5-4, the J call TRBJ2-7; D unclear. CDR3 length equals 15 residues. Trimming pared 2 bases from V and 1 base from J, leaving 13 bases between. Germline lookup yields CDR1 SGHNT and CDR2 YYREEE (reference sequence). The CDR3 sequence: CASSFDSTGSYEQYF. CDR3 DNA: TGTGCCAGCAGCTTCGACTCCACGGGTTCCTACGAGCAGTACTTC.

The chain joins TRBV10-3 to TRBJ2-5; a weak D match, TRBD2 (5 bases). Looked up from germline, CDR1 is ENHRY and CDR2 is SYGVKD. Trimming pared 0 bases from V and 3 bases from J, leaving 8 bases between. The CDR3 runs 14 residues. In nucleotides, the CDR3 is TGTGCCATCAGTGAGTCGAGAGGGAAAGAGACCCAGTACTTC. Translating it yields CAISESRGKETQYF.

The chain joins TRBV7-9 to TRBJ1-4; 9 bases align to TRBD1. Germline CDR1 is SEHNR and CDR2 is FQNEAQ (reference sequence). CDR3 length equals 14 residues. V gave up 0 bases and J gave up 8 bases; unmatched junction bases: 1. DNA of the CDR3: TGTGCCAGCAGCTTAGCGGGACAGGGAGAAAAACTGTTTTTT. It translates to CASSLAGQGEKLFF.

The CDR3 region is CASSSIAGGPGEQYF. The CDR3, as DNA: TGTGCCAGCAGTTCAATAGCGGGAGGGCCGGGGGAGCAGTACTTC. V and J are TRBV28 and TRBJ2-7; 11 bases are shared with TRBD2. Trimming removed 4 bases from V and 7 bases from J; junction bases left unmatched: 9. The germline CDR1 and CDR2 sequences are MDHEN and SYDVKM. The CDR3 contains 15 residues. The whole variable domain, filled in from reference TRBV28 and TRBJ2-7, reads DVKVTQSSRYLVKRTGEKVFLECVQDMDHENMFWYRQDPGLGLRLIYFSYDVKMKEKGDIPEGYSVSREKKERFSLILESASTNQTSMYLCASSSIAGGPGEQYFGPGTRLTVT.

V is TRBV10-1 and J is TRBJ1-4; D remains ambiguous. The V end lost 7 bases, the J end lost 5 bases, and 14 bases lay between the germline ends. The CDR3 runs to 14 residues. In germline, CDR1 is WNHNN, CDR2 SYGVQD (reference sequence). The CDR3 region has the DNA TGCGCCAGCAATCCAACAGAGTCCAATGAAAAACTGTTTTTT. Amino acids: CASNPTESNEKLFF.

The chain links TRBV9 to TRBJ2-2, with TRBD1 identical over 7 bases. Trimming cost V 4 bases and J 6 bases; bases outside gene matches: 3. Germline CDR1 is SGDLS and CDR2 is YYNGEE. This CDR3 has 13 amino acids. The CDR3 sequence: CASSSGGAGELFF. CDR3 in DNA: TGTGCCAGCAGCTCAGGGGGAGCCGGGGAGCTGTTTTTT. The complete variable domain, with remaining parts taken from reference TRBV9 and TRBJ2-2, reads DSGVTQTPKHLITATGQRVTLRCSPRSGDLSVYWYQQSLDQGLQFLIQYYNGEERAKGNILERFSAQQFPDLHSELNLSSLELGDSALYFCASSSGGAGELFFGEGSRLTVL.

Worth noting for this clone: Additional DNA sequences in this sample encode the identical CDR3. The V call is TRBV27, the J call TRBJ1-5; TRBD1 aligns across 9 bases. Trimming cost V 6 bases and J 4 bases; bases outside gene matches: 4. Germline assignment: CDR1 MNHEY and CDR2 SMNVEV (reference sequence). The CDR3 is made up of 14 amino acids. The CDR3 nucleotides are TGTGCCAGCAGCCTACAGGGGGCGAATCAGCCCCAGCATTTT. Its protein is CASSLQGANQPQHF.

The chain recombines TRBV7-2 with TRBJ1-3; D not resolved. Germline V gives CDR1 SGHTA, CDR2 FQGNSA. V was cut by 0 bases and J by 0 bases, with 6 bases left in between. The CDR3 has 15 amino acids. Here the CDR3 reads CASSLALYSGNTIYF. The DNA of the CDR3 is TGTGCCAGCAGCTTAGCCCTGTACTCTGGAAACACCATATATTTT.

This chain connects TRBV2 to TRBJ2-1; 9 bases are shared with TRBD2. Germline lookup yields CDR1 SNHLY and CDR2 FYNNEI. V shed 4 bases, J shed 4 bases, and the junction held 2 bases outside the gene matches. This CDR3 is 14 amino acids long. CDR3 region: CASSGAGGYNEQFF. CDR3 coding DNA: TGTGCCAGCAGTGGAGCGGGAGGATACAATGAGCAGTTCTTC.

This clone was seen a single time. V and J are TRBV29-1 and TRBJ2-1, with 13 bases matching TRBD2. Germline CDR1 and CDR2: SQVTM and ANQGSEA. V shed 8 bases, J shed 2 bases, and the junction held 9 bases outside the gene matches. This CDR3 spans 16 amino acids. Here the CDR3 DNA reads TGCAGCACCAGACTAGCGGGAGGACTAACCTACAATGAGCAGTTCTTC. Protein: CSTRLAGGLTYNEQFF.

The J gene is TRBJ1-5, the V gene TRBV27; 7 nucleotides match TRBD1. The CDR3 spans 14 residues. CDR1 is MNHEY and CDR2 is SMNVEV in the germline V gene (reference sequence). Losses at the gene ends were 5 bases for V and 4 bases for J; bases not matched to a gene: 5. The CDR3 DNA reads as TGTGCCAGCAGTAGGGGGACAGTTAATCAGCCCCAGCATTTT. Translation gives CASSRGTVNQPQHF.

The rearrangement joins TRBV12-3 or TRBV12-4 to TRBJ2-7; possible D gene TRBD1, 5 bases. The CDR3 runs to 12 residues. Trimming shortened V by 6 bases and J by 3 bases, and 9 bases separated the two germline ends. In nucleotides, the CDR3 is TGTGCCAGCAGACGCGACAGCTACGAGCAGTACTTC. Translation gives CASRRDSYEQYF.

The chain has TRBV5-1 and TRBJ2-7; D is unclear. CDR3 length: 12 amino acids. Germline V gene data show CDR1 as SGHRS and CDR2 as YFSETQ. The germline V and J ends were trimmed by 0 bases and 7 bases, with 8 bases remaining between them. The CDR3 region is CASSLVPGEQYF. CDR3 in DNA: TGCGCCAGCAGCTTGGTGCCGGGTGAGCAGTACTTC.

The rearrangement links TRBV29-1 to TRBJ2-5, with 14 bases matching TRBD2. Germline-derived CDR1 and CDR2 are SQVTM and ANQGSEA. The CDR3 loop spans 14 amino acids. The J segment lost 5 bases and the V segment lost 8 bases, leaving 7 bases of the junction unmatched. CDR3 nucleotide sequence: TGCAGCACCCGGGGGACTAGCGGGAGCGAGACCCAGTACTTC. Its protein product is CSTRGTSGSETQYF.

Here the CDR3 reads CASSRGGTGTYNSPLHF. The DNA for the CDR3 is TGTGCCAGCAGCCGGGGGGGCACAGGTACCTATAATTCACCCCTCCACTTT. The chain links TRBV5-8 to TRBJ1-6; perhaps TRBD1 as D (6 bases). This CDR3 has 17 amino acids. Germline CDR1 and CDR2: SGHTS and YDEGEE. Trimming cost V 4 bases and J 2 bases, with 16 bases left between them.

The chain uses TRBV7-9 and TRBJ2-2; D is perhaps TRBD2 (6 bases). In germline, CDR1 is SEHNR, CDR2 FQNEAQ (reference sequence). CDR3 length: 15 residues. V was pared by 1 base and J by 5 bases, with 11 bases between. The CDR3: CASSLGLASTGELFF. The CDR3 coding sequence is TGTGCCAGCAGCTTAGGGCTAGCGAGTACCGGGGAGCTGTTTTTT. The full variable domain, with the rest looked up from reference TRBV7-9 and TRBJ2-2, is DTGVSQNPRHKITKRGQNVTFRCDPISEHNRLYWYRQTLGQGPEFLTYFQNEAQLEKSRLLSDRFSAERPKGSFSTLEIQRTEQGDSAMYLCASSLGLASTGELFFGEGSRLTVL.

This chain uses TRBV19 with TRBJ1-2; D call uncertain. The CDR3 runs 12 residues. In germline, CDR1 is LNHDA, CDR2 SQIVND (reference sequence). V dropped 4 bases and J dropped 5 bases, with 8 bases sitting between them. This CDR3 is CASSRDMYGYTF. The CDR3 DNA reads TGTGCCAGTAGTAGAGACATGTATGGCTACACCTTC.

This chain links TRBV5-1 with TRBJ1-1, with TRBD1 as a possible D gene (5 bases). The V gene's germline CDR1 is SGHRS and CDR2 YFSETQ. The CDR3 consists of 14 residues. Trimming removed 5 bases from V and 0 bases from J, with 11 bases in between. The CDR3 region has the DNA TGCGCCAGCAGTGGAGGGGTTCTGAACACTGAAGCTTTCTTT. Amino acid sequence: CASSGGVLNTEAFF.

This clone was seen only a few times. J is TRBJ2-7 and V is TRBV7-9; TRBD2 aligns across 9 bases. The CDR3 runs to 16 residues. Germline trimming cut 4 bases from V and 2 bases from J; bases unmatched to any gene: 9. Looked up from germline, CDR1 is SEHNR and CDR2 is FQNEAQ (reference sequence). In DNA form, the CDR3 reads TGTGCCAGCAGCTCAAGAAGCGGGAGGACCGCCTACGAGCAGTACTTC. It specifies CASSSRSGRTAYEQYF. Filled out from reference TRBV7-9 and TRBJ2-7, the complete variable domain reads DTGVSQNPRHKITKRGQNVTFRCDPISEHNRLYWYRQTLGQGPEFLTYFQNEAQLEKSRLLSDRFSAERPKGSFSTLEIQRTEQGDSAMYLCASSSRSGRTAYEQYFGPGTRLTVT.